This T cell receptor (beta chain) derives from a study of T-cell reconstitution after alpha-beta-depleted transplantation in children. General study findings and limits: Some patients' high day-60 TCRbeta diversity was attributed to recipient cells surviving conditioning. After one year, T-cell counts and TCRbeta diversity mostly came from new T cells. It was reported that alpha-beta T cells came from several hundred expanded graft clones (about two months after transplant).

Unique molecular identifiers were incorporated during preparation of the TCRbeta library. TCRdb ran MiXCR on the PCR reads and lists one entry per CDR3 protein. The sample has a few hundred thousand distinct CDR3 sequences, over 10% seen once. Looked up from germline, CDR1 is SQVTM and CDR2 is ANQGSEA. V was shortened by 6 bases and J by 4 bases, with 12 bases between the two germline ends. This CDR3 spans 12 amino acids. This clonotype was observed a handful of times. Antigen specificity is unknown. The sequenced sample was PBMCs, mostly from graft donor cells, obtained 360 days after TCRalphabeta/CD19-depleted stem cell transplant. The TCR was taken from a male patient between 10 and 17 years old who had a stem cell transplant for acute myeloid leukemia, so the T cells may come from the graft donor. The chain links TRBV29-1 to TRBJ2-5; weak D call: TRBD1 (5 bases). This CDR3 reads CSVATGGETQYF. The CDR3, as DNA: TGCAGCGTCGCAACAGGCGGAGAGACCCAGTACTTC.